These 8 T cell receptor beta chains came from one sample sequenced in a study of cytomegalovirus exposure and HLA in healthy donors. The PCR employed 60 Vbeta primers together with 13 Jbeta primers. TCRdb keeps only in-frame clones here, not all; method: immunoSEQ multiplex PCR. The sample consists of about 82,000 clones, approximately 70% of them appearing once. Input material: PBMCs. These receptors were collected from a man aged 55 to 70 in good health and CMV-seronegative.

The V call is TRBV7-9, the J call TRBJ1-6, with a possible D match to TRBD1 (6 bases). Germline V gene data show CDR1 as SEHNR and CDR2 as FQNEAQ (reference sequence). This CDR3 has 14 residues. Trimming removed 8 bases from V and 8 bases from J, with 16 bases in between. The CDR3 sequence: CASVKGGKDSPLHF. CDR3 DNA sequence: TGTGCCAGCGTTAAGGGGGGGAAGGATTCACCCCTCCACTTT.

This clone was seen a handful of times. V gene TRBV25-1 combines with J gene TRBJ2-2; D gene ambiguous. Germline V lookup: CDR1 MGHDK, CDR2 SYGVNS. V was cut by 3 bases and J by 3 bases, with 11 bases left in between. The CDR3 is 15 amino acids. CDR3 region: CASSDPVPYTGELFF. The DNA of the CDR3 is TGTGCCAGCAGTGATCCCGTCCCTTACACCGGGGAGCTGTTTTTT. Combining the CDR3 with reference TRBV25-1 and TRBJ2-2 gives the whole variable domain EADIYQTPRYLVIGTGKKITLECSQTMGHDKMYWYQQDPGMELHLIHYSYGVNSTEKGDLSSESTVSRIRTEHFPLTLESARPSHTSQYLCASSDPVPYTGELFFGEGSRLTVL.

This chain uses TRBV6-5 with TRBJ1-6; D not resolved. The ends were cut back, 0 bases at V and 7 bases at J, with 13 bases in the middle. The germline V gene has CDR1 MNHEY and CDR2 SVGAGI. This CDR3 contains 16 residues. The CDR3, as DNA: TGTGCCAGCAGTTACTCGCTCCGGCGAGGCAATTCACCCCTCCACTTT. Protein: CASSYSLRRGNSPLHF.

V usage is TRBV7-9 and J usage is TRBJ2-2; maybe TRBD1 (6 bases). This CDR3 comprises 16 residues. Trimming removed 2 bases from V and 6 bases from J, with 16 bases in between. From germline, CDR1 is SEHNR and CDR2 FQNEAQ (reference sequence). The CDR3 DNA reads TGTGCCAGCAGCTTAAGGGCAGGGGAAGTAGCCGGGGAGCTGTTTTTT. Encoded protein: CASSLRAGEVAGELFF. Supplemented by reference TRBV7-9 and TRBJ2-2, the full variable domain reads DTGVSQNPRHKITKRGQNVTFRCDPISEHNRLYWYRQTLGQGPEFLTYFQNEAQLEKSRLLSDRFSAERPKGSFSTLEIQRTEQGDSAMYLCASSLRAGEVAGELFFGEGSRLTVL.

The chain links TRBV6-6 to TRBJ1-2, with 7 bases identical to TRBD1. Germline values: CDR1 MNHNY, CDR2 SVGAGI (reference sequence). CDR3 length equals 14 residues. V lost 5 bases and J lost 3; bases outside the gene matches: 6. CDR3 protein: CASSPRQGYYGYTF. CDR3 nucleotides: TGTGCCAGCAGTCCCCGACAGGGCTACTATGGCTACACCTTC.

This clone has only a few counts. The genes are TRBV5-6 and TRBJ2-7; TRBD2 matches 11 bases. The CDR3 contains 15 residues. V dropped 5 bases and J dropped 3; count of bases not matched to a gene: 7. Germline V gene sequence: CDR1 SGHDT, CDR2 YYEEEE. CDR3 sequence: CASRTLAGAFYEQYF. The CDR3, as DNA: TGTGCCAGCAGGACACTAGCGGGGGCCTTCTACGAGCAGTACTTC.

The V gene is TRBV6-5, the J gene TRBJ1-2, with TRBD1 matching 7 bases. Unmatched junction bases numbered 5, after V lost 5 bases and J lost 2 bases. The germline V gene has CDR1 MNHEY and CDR2 SVGAGI. The CDR3 sequence is 14 residues long. The CDR3 coding sequence is TGTGCCAGCAGTGCCGGGACAGTGAACTATGGCTACACCTTC. It specifies CASSAGTVNYGYTF.

This clone has a handful of counts. V usage is TRBV6-5 and J usage is TRBJ1-3; the D gene is possibly TRBD1 (6 bases). The CDR3 totals 14 residues. Germline V gene data show CDR1 as MNHEY and CDR2 as SVGAGI. Trimming took 5 bases from V and 4 from J, leaving 12 bases between them. For the CDR3, the DNA is TGTGCCAGCAGTAGAGGGGGAACAGGAAACACCATATATTTT. This codes for CASSRGGTGNTIYF.